Presented here are 28 T cell receptor beta chains from one specimen sequenced in a study of cytomegalovirus exposure and HLA in healthy donors. The repertoire was sequenced with immunoSEQ multiplex PCR; TCRdb's copy has only in-frame clones and lacks some. Of approximately 190,000 clones listed, approximately 82% are singletons. Source material: PBMCs. All receptors derive from a woman aged 30 to 39 in good health and CMV-seropositive.

This clone appeared once. The chain joins TRBV5-1 to TRBJ1-3, with D possibly matching TRBD1 (5 bases). V lost 4 bases and J lost 4, with 15 bases in between. The CDR3 covers 15 residues. Germline V gene data show CDR1 as SGHRS and CDR2 as YFSETQ. CDR3 loop: CASSLQGRGGNTIYF. CDR3 nucleotide sequence: TGCGCCAGCAGCCTCCAGGGTCGTGGCGGAAACACCATATATTTT. Variable domain in full (rest from reference TRBV5-1 and TRBJ1-3): KAGVTQTPRYLIKTRGQQVTLSCSPISGHRSVSWYQQTPGQGLQFLFEYFSETQRNKGNFPGRFSGRQFSNSRSEMNVSTLELGDSALYLCASSLQGRGGNTIYFGEGSWLTVV.

The genes are TRBV7-9 and TRBJ2-1, with a weak D call TRBD1 (5 bases). The CDR3 is 12 amino acids. Trimming took off 4 bases at V and 6 bases at J, with 7 bases between the two ends. Germline V gives CDR1 SEHNR, CDR2 FQNEAQ (reference sequence). CDR3 protein: CASSSTVNEQFF. Here the CDR3 DNA reads TGTGCCAGCAGCTCGACAGTCAATGAGCAGTTCTTC.

This chain connects TRBV28 to TRBJ2-6; possible D gene TRBD2, 6 bases. CDR1 and CDR2 from the germline V gene are MDHEN and SYDVKM. The CDR3 loop spans 13 amino acids. V dropped 10 bases and J dropped 2 bases, with 9 bases sitting between them. Here the CDR3 DNA reads TGTGCCATGGGGGGAACTGGGGCCAACGTCCTGACTTTC. Translating gives CAMGGTGANVLTF.

The chain couples TRBV7-3 to TRBJ2-3; 10 nucleotides agree with TRBD2. CDR1 and CDR2 from the germline V gene are SGHTA and FQGTGA. V was pared by 2 bases and J by 6 bases, with 8 bases of the junction left unmatched. The CDR3 totals 16 residues. The CDR3 nucleotides read TGTGCCAGCAGCTTACTCCGTCTAGCGGGAGTTGATACGCAGTATTTT. Protein product: CASSLLRLAGVDTQYF. The variable domain in full, with the rest retrieved from reference TRBV7-3 and TRBJ2-3, is GAGVSQTPSNKVTEKGKYVELRCDPISGHTALYWYRQSLGQGPEFLIYFQGTGAADDSGLPNDRFFAVRPEGSVSTLKIQRTERGDSAVYLCASSLLRLAGVDTQYFGPGTRLTVL.

The chain is built from TRBV5-1 and TRBJ2-5, with D unresolved. With 1 base removed from V and 1 base from J, the gap between germline ends came to 8 bases. The CDR3 is made up of 14 amino acids. The germline gives CDR1 SGHRS, CDR2 YFSETQ. Here the CDR3 DNA reads TGCGCCAGCAGCTTGCTAGGCAGCCAAGAGACCCAGTACTTC. It yields the protein CASSLLGSQETQYF.

The rearrangement joins TRBV29-1 to TRBJ1-5; maybe TRBD1 (6 bases). Germline values: CDR1 SQVTM, CDR2 ANQGSEA. Between the trimmed V and J ends, which lost 4 bases and 7 bases, there was a span of 17 bases. CDR3 length: 14 residues. The DNA of the CDR3 is TGCAGCGTTGTTGAGGGTAGTAGGGGGCAGCCCCAGCATTTT. This codes for CSVVEGSRGQPQHF.

The rearrangement joins TRBV4-1 to TRBJ2-6; TRBD1 aligns across 9 bases. CDR1 is MGHRA and CDR2 is YSYEKL in the germline V gene. The CDR3 is made up of 17 amino acids. After removal of 3 bases from V and 6 bases from J, the junction contained 9 bases not matched to a gene. The CDR3 loop reads CASSHLEGTGQANVLTF. The CDR3 coding sequence is TGCGCCAGCAGCCATCTCGAGGGGACAGGGCAGGCCAACGTCCTGACTTTC.

The chain employs TRBV15 and TRBJ2-2; D perhaps matches TRBD1 (6 bases). The germline V and J ends were trimmed by 3 bases and 3 bases, with 11 bases remaining between them. The germline V gene encodes CDR1 LNHNV and CDR2 YYDKDF (reference sequence). This CDR3 spans 15 amino acids. The DNA of the CDR3 is TGTGCCACCAGCAGTTTCGGGACACACACCGGGGAGCTGTTTTTT. This gives the protein CATSSFGTHTGELFF. The variable domain in full, with the rest retrieved from reference TRBV15 and TRBJ2-2, is DAMVIQNPRYQVTQFGKPVTLSCSQTLNHNVMYWYQQKSSQAPKLLFHYYDKDFNNEADTPDNFQSRRPNTSFCFLDIRSPGLGDTAMYLCATSSFGTHTGELFFGEGSRLTVL.

This clone was picked up a small number of times. The chain employs TRBV28 and TRBJ1-5, with a tentative D call TRBD1 (5 bases). The CDR3 runs to 13 residues. The germline gives CDR1 MDHEN, CDR2 SYDVKM. The ends were cut back, 7 bases at V and 3 bases at J, with 10 bases in the middle. The CDR3, as DNA: TGTGCCAGCAAAAGGGGCCACAATCAGCCCCAGCATTTT. Amino acids: CASKRGHNQPQHF.

This chain links TRBV11-2 with TRBJ2-7; 8 bases align to TRBD1. V dropped 2 bases and J dropped 0; count of bases not matched to a gene: 9. The CDR3 is made up of 17 amino acids. Germline assignment: CDR1 SGHAT and CDR2 FQNNGV. The CDR3 nucleotides read TGTGCCAGCAGCTTATTAGTGACAGGGGACAGCTCCTACGAGCAGTACTTC. Protein product: CASSLLVTGDSSYEQYF.

The rearrangement links TRBV27 to TRBJ2-3; 11 bases match TRBD2. The V gene's germline CDR1 is MNHEY and CDR2 SMNVEV (reference sequence). This CDR3 comprises 18 residues. With 2 bases clipped from V and 8 bases from J, the junction kept 15 bases outside the gene matches. Here the CDR3 DNA reads TGTGCCAGCAGTTTACTGGCTAGCGGGAGGATTGGGGTTGGTACGCAGTATTTT. Encoded protein: CASSLLASGRIGVGTQYF.

In this sample, this clone turned up a few times. V is TRBV6-1 and J is TRBJ1-2; TRBD1 agrees at 7 bases. Germline assignment: CDR1 MNHNS and CDR2 SASEGT. The ends lost 4 bases at V and 3 bases at J; junction bases unmatched: 8. The CDR3 has 15 residues. DNA of the CDR3: TGTGCCAGCAGTGTACGCAGGGGGGAATACTATGGCTACACCTTC. Translated: CASSVRRGEYYGYTF.

The V call is TRBV29-1, the J call TRBJ1-1, with D possibly being TRBD1 (5 bases). V lost 2 bases and J 6 bases, leaving 10 bases between the germline ends. CDR1 and CDR2 from the germline V gene are SQVTM and ANQGSEA. The CDR3 is 12 residues long. The CDR3 reads CSVESGGSEAFF. In DNA, the CDR3 is TGCAGCGTTGAATCGGGGGGTTCTGAAGCTTTCTTT.

The V call is TRBV7-9, the J call TRBJ2-1; 8 nucleotides line up with TRBD1. CDR1 and CDR2 from the germline V gene are SEHNR and FQNEAQ (reference sequence). This CDR3 region has 15 residues. V dropped 5 bases and J dropped 6; count of bases not matched to a gene: 9. CDR3 in amino acids: CASSPTGDIVNEQFF. In nucleotides, the CDR3 is TGTGCCAGCAGCCCGACAGGGGATATAGTCAATGAGCAGTTCTTC.

This clone has a single count. The chain links TRBV6-1 to TRBJ1-5; 8 bases line up with TRBD1. This CDR3 region has 17 residues. Germline V gene sequence: CDR1 MNHNS, CDR2 SASEGT. Germline trimming cut 4 bases from V and 2 bases from J; bases unmatched to any gene: 10. This chain's CDR3 is CASSVKPTGVGNQPQHF. The CDR3 DNA is TGTGCCAGCAGTGTTAAGCCGACAGGGGTCGGCAATCAGCCCCAGCATTTT.

The V and J genes are TRBV18 and TRBJ2-7; 14 positions match TRBD2. CDR1 KGHSH and CDR2 LQKENI come from the germline V gene. V was pared by 2 bases and J by 3 bases, with 6 bases of the junction left unmatched. The CDR3 extends over 17 amino acids. The DNA for the CDR3 is TGTGCCAGCTCACCAACCCTGGGACTAGCGGGAGACTACGAGCAGTACTTC. Protein product: CASSPTLGLAGDYEQYF.

This clone was observed once. The CDR3 reads CSVEDGANHPYGYTF. The CDR3 DNA follows: TGCAGCGTTGAGGATGGGGCAAACCATCCCTATGGCTACACCTTC. The rearrangement links TRBV29-1 to TRBJ1-2, with D perhaps TRBD1 (5 bases). Per the germline V gene, CDR1 is SQVTM and CDR2 is ANQGSEA. Deletions cut 3 bases from V and 4 bases from J, with 18 bases between. This CDR3 region has 15 residues.

The rearrangement joins TRBV6-6 to TRBJ2-6; TRBD1 matches at 8 bases. CDR3 length equals 15 residues. Trimming cost V 7 bases and J 2 bases; bases outside gene matches: 4. From germline, CDR1 is MNHNY and CDR2 SVGAGI (reference sequence). CDR3 nucleotides: TGTGCCAGCACAGGGGGCGTCACTGGGGCCAACGTCCTGACTTTC. Protein: CASTGGVTGANVLTF.

The chain joins TRBV29-1 to TRBJ2-2; 16 positions match TRBD2. This CDR3 has 16 residues. V lost 3 bases and J lost 7; bases outside the gene matches: 5. CDR1 and CDR2 from the germline V gene are SQVTM and ANQGSEA. CDR3: CSVEGLAGGLHGELFF. The CDR3 DNA sequence: TGCAGCGTTGAGGGACTAGCGGGAGGGCTCCACGGGGAGCTGTTTTTT.

Details on this clone: Other nucleotide sequences in the sample specify the same CDR3. The chain links TRBV5-1 to TRBJ2-7; D perhaps matches TRBD1 (5 bases). The germline V gene encodes CDR1 SGHRS and CDR2 YFSETQ. The V and J ends lost 1 base and 3 bases respectively, with 5 bases between them. The CDR3 has 12 amino acids. CDR3 residues: CASSLRGYEQYF. CDR3 bases: TGCGCCAGCAGCTTGAGGGGCTACGAGCAGTACTTC.

V and J are TRBV19 and TRBJ1-2; 7 positions agree with TRBD1. Trimming at V came to 6 bases and at J to 6 bases, leaving 7 bases not matched to a gene. The CDR3 has 13 amino acids. Germline CDR1 and CDR2: LNHDA and SQIVND (reference sequence). The DNA for the CDR3 is TGTGCCAGTAGCCCTCAGGGGGGAGATGGCTACACCTTC. This sequence encodes CASSPQGGDGYTF.

This clone has only one observation. The CDR3 spells CASSVSWTGNTEAFF. DNA of the CDR3: TGTGCCAGCAGCGTCTCCTGGACAGGAAACACTGAAGCTTTCTTT. This chain joins TRBV9 and TRBJ1-1, with TRBD1 matching over 7 bases. This CDR3 is built from 15 residues. V was pared by 2 bases and J by 2 bases, with 6 bases of the junction left unmatched. Germline-derived CDR1 and CDR2 are SGDLS and YYNGEE. The complete variable domain, with remaining parts taken from reference TRBV9 and TRBJ1-1, reads DSGVTQTPKHLITATGQRVTLRCSPRSGDLSVYWYQQSLDQGLQFLIQYYNGEERAKGNILERFSAQQFPDLHSELNLSSLELGDSALYFCASSVSWTGNTEAFFGQGTRLTVV.

The rearrangement joins TRBV11-2 to TRBJ2-1, with 7 bases fitting TRBD1. The CDR3 runs to 13 residues. CDR1 is SGHAT and CDR2 is FQNNGV in the germline V gene. With V trimmed by 0 bases and J by 9 bases, 2 bases remained unmatched. CDR3 in DNA: TGTGCCAGCAGCTTAGATGAGGGGGCTGAGCAGTTCTTC. Its translation is CASSLDEGAEQFF. The entire variable domain, with the rest obtained from reference TRBV11-2 and TRBJ2-1, is as follows: EAGVAQSPRYKIIEKRQSVAFWCNPISGHATLYWYQQILGQGPKLLIQFQNNGVVDDSQLPKDRFSAERLKGVDSTLKIQPAKLEDSAVYLCASSLDEGAEQFFGPGTRLTVL.

The chain links TRBV20-1 to TRBJ2-5; D not certain. The germline CDR1 and CDR2 sequences are DFQATT and SNEGSKA (reference sequence). This CDR3 comprises 11 residues. V was cut by 6 bases and J by 4 bases, with 9 bases left in between. The CDR3 sequence: CSAPVSETQYF. The CDR3, as DNA: TGCAGTGCCCCTGTATCAGAGACCCAGTACTTC.

This chain connects TRBV4-2 to TRBJ1-1, with D possibly being TRBD1 (5 bases). The CDR3 is 14 residues long. The germline V and J ends were trimmed by 1 base and 2 bases, with 8 bases remaining between them. The germline gives CDR1 LGHNA, CDR2 YNFKEQ. The CDR3 DNA follows: TGTGCCAGCAGCCAAGGCCAGGGAAACACTGAAGCTTTCTTT. This codes for CASSQGQGNTEAFF.

The rearrangement links TRBV29-1 to TRBJ2-7; D gene uncertain. Trimming cost V 6 bases and J 2 bases, with 14 bases left between them. The V gene's germline CDR1 is SQVTM and CDR2 ANQGSEA. The CDR3 sequence is 13 residues long. In nucleotides, the CDR3 is TGCAGCGTGCAATCCGAGTTGGCCTACGAGCAGTACTTC. Its translation: CSVQSELAYEQYF.

CDR3 in DNA: TGTGCCAGCCGCTTCGCGGGAGGTACCTACGAGCAGTACTTC. Translated, it gives CASRFAGGTYEQYF. The V call is TRBV27, the J call TRBJ2-7; 8 nucleotides align to TRBD2. The ends lost 8 bases at V and 2 bases at J; junction bases unmatched: 8. CDR3 length: 14 amino acids. Germline CDR1 reads MNHEY; CDR2 reads SMNVEV (reference sequence).

This chain links TRBV11-2 with TRBJ1-2; TRBD1 matches 7 bases. The germline CDR1 and CDR2 sequences are SGHAT and FQNNGV. V dropped 5 bases and J dropped 4; count of bases not matched to a gene: 13. This CDR3 contains 16 residues. The CDR3: CASSERRQGPGYGYTF. The CDR3 DNA reads TGTGCCAGCAGCGAAAGGCGACAGGGTCCGGGCTATGGCTACACCTTC.